One and the same sample provided the 14 T cell receptor beta chains below, sequenced in a study of blood T cell repertoires in COVID-19. Some clones are missing from TCRdb's copy, which holds only in-frame ones; the method was immunoSEQ multiplex PCR. The sample has 280,000 or so clones, over 75% seen once. The sample was PBMCs or T cells enriched from blood (not recorded which). The receptor set was obtained from a man under 40 who had recovered from COVID-19.

This chain uses TRBV3-1 (or the pseudogene TRBV3-2) with TRBJ1-5; D possibly corresponds to TRBD1 (6 bases). CDR1 LGHDT and CDR2 YNNKEL come from the germline V gene (reference sequence). The V end lost 1 base, the J end lost 6 bases, and 16 bases lay between the germline ends. This CDR3 has 16 residues. The CDR3 DNA is TGTGCCAGCAGCCAAGCTTACACCAGGGGCGGTCAGCCCCAGCATTTT. Protein sequence: CASSQAYTRGGQPQHF.

The V gene is TRBV7-3, the J gene TRBJ2-7, with D possibly TRBD2 on 5 matching bases. V dropped 3 bases and J dropped 2 bases, with 14 bases sitting between them. The V gene's germline CDR1 is SGHTA and CDR2 FQGTGA. CDR3 length: 15 amino acids. The CDR3 DNA follows: TGTGCCAGCAGCTTGGCGCCCGGGGAGACCTACGAGCAGTACTTC. It encodes CASSLAPGETYEQYF.

The chain joins TRBV5-6 to TRBJ2-5; D remains ambiguous. The CDR3 is made up of 14 amino acids. The V end was cut by 0 bases, the J end by 0 bases, with 6 bases between. Per the germline V gene, CDR1 is SGHDT and CDR2 is YYEEEE. CDR3 nucleotide sequence: TGTGCCAGCAGCTTGGGGGCGAACCAAGAGACCCAGTACTTC. As protein: CASSLGANQETQYF.

The J gene is TRBJ1-5, the V gene TRBV5-8; 11 positions match TRBD1. Germline V gene data show CDR1 as SGHTS and CDR2 as YDEGEE. With V trimmed by 4 bases and J by 6 bases, 6 bases remained unmatched. The length of the CDR3 is 15 residues. The DNA for the CDR3 is TGTGCCAGCAGCCGGACAGGGGGCTCGGGTCAGCCCCAGCATTTT. The encoded protein is CASSRTGGSGQPQHF.

J is TRBJ2-2 and V is TRBV21-1; the D call in the table, TRBD1, was not verified against the DNA. TRBV21-1 is a listed pseudogene. CDR3 length equals 14 residues. CDR3 residues: CASTGQGNTGELFF. The CDR3 DNA follows: TGTGCCAGCACCGGACAGGGAAACACCGGGGAGCTGTTTTTT.

This chain uses TRBV7-2 with TRBJ2-1, with 11 positions matching TRBD1. Unmatched junction bases numbered 4, after V lost 5 bases and J lost 7 bases. This CDR3 contains 14 residues. Germline CDR1 reads SGHTA; CDR2 reads FQGNSA. CDR3 bases: TGTGCCAGCAGCCGGACAGGGGGCTTGAATGAGCAGTTCTTC. It encodes CASSRTGGLNEQFF. Drawing the rest from reference TRBV7-2 and TRBJ2-1, the complete variable domain is GAGVSQSPSNKVTEKGKDVELRCDPISGHTALYWYRQSLGQGLEFLIYFQGNSAPDKSGLPSDRFSAERTGGSVSTLTIQRTQQEDSAVYLCASSRTGGLNEQFFGPGTRLTVL.

The chain joins TRBV29-1 to TRBJ2-3; no reliable D call. V gave up 0 bases and J gave up 5 bases, with 6 bases separating them. The germline CDR1 and CDR2 sequences are SQVTM and ANQGSEA. CDR3 size: 12 residues. Written as DNA, the CDR3 is TGCAGCGTTGAAGAGGGCAGAGATACGCAGTATTTT. This translates into CSVEEGRDTQYF.

The chain joins TRBV3-1 (or the pseudogene TRBV3-2) to TRBJ2-5, with a weak D call TRBD2 (5 bases). Germline lookup yields CDR1 LGHDT and CDR2 YNNKEL (reference sequence). The CDR3 covers 18 residues. Trimming cost V 3 bases and J 1 base, with 21 bases left between them. In DNA form, the CDR3 reads TGTGCCAGCAGCCATCCCCCAGAGGGCTATTGGCCCCAAGAGACCCAGTACTTC. Its protein is CASSHPPEGYWPQETQYF.

The gene calls are TRBV5-4 and TRBJ1-2, with D tentatively TRBD1 (6 bases). Germline V gene data show CDR1 as SGHNT and CDR2 as YYREEE (reference sequence). CDR3 length: 13 amino acids. The V end lost 3 bases, the J end lost 4 bases, and 10 bases lay between the germline ends. The chain's CDR3 is CASSWDTLYGYTF. The DNA of the CDR3 is TGTGCCAGCAGCTGGGACACCCTCTATGGCTACACCTTC.

This clone has a single count. The chain is built from TRBV29-1 and TRBJ1-2; 12 nucleotides match TRBD1. Germline values: CDR1 SQVTM, CDR2 ANQGSEA. CDR3 length: 14 residues. V was pared by 8 bases and J by 7 bases, with 11 bases of the junction left unmatched. CDR3 residues: CSTRDRGRISGYTF. CDR3 nucleotide sequence: TGCAGCACCCGGGACAGGGGGCGCATAAGTGGCTACACCTTC.

A note on this clone: The same CDR3 arises from other DNA sequences in this sample as well. The rearrangement links TRBV3-1 (or the pseudogene TRBV3-2) to TRBJ1-5; 9 nucleotides agree with TRBD1. The CDR3 runs 16 residues. The V gene end was trimmed by 3 bases and the J gene end by 2 bases; junction bases not matched to a gene: 5. From germline, CDR1 is LGHDT and CDR2 YNNKEL (reference sequence). CDR3 in DNA: TGTGCCAGCAGCCAGGGGACAGGGCTCGGCAATCAGCCCCAGCATTTT. Residues: CASSQGTGLGNQPQHF.

The CDR3 region is CASSETGGNEQYF. CDR3 coding DNA: TGTGCCAGCTCAGAGACAGGGGGCAACGAGCAGTACTTC. The chain combines TRBV18 with TRBJ2-7; 10 nucleotides line up with TRBD1. Germline-derived CDR1 and CDR2 are KGHSH and LQKENI. This CDR3 contains 13 residues. Trimming at V came to 5 bases and at J to 5 bases, leaving 3 bases not matched to a gene.

The chain carries TRBV19 and TRBJ1-4; TRBD1 matches 9 bases. This CDR3 region has 16 residues. Germline lookup yields CDR1 LNHDA and CDR2 SQIVND (reference sequence). Trimming took 5 bases from V and 3 from J; bases not matched to a gene: 7. The CDR3 reads CASSSGQGSANEKLFF. The CDR3 DNA is TGTGCCAGTAGTTCCGGACAGGGGTCGGCTAATGAAAAACTGTTTTTT. Looking up the rest from reference TRBV19 and TRBJ1-4 gives the full variable domain: DGGITQSPKYLFRKEGQNVTLSCEQNLNHDAMYWYRQDPGQGLRLIYYSQIVNDFQKGDIAEGYSVSREKKESFPLTVTSAQKNPTAFYLCASSSGQGSANEKLFFGSGTQLSVL.

Concerning this clone: Other DNA sequences in the sample encode the same CDR3. This chain links TRBV15 with TRBJ1-2; tentative D call: TRBD1 (5 bases). Germline CDR1 and CDR2: LNHNV and YYDKDF (reference sequence). This CDR3 comprises 13 residues. V shed 1 base and J shed 7 bases, with 10 bases lying between them. In DNA, the CDR3 is TGTGCCACCAGCAGAGGGGGGGTTGGTGGCTACACCTTC. This gives the protein CATSRGGVGGYTF.